The 25 T cell receptor beta chains reported below all come from one sample, sequenced in a study of shared clonotypes between healthy human individuals. Clones were sequenced by immunoSEQ multiplex PCR, and TCRdb holds only the in-frame ones, with some missing. The sample contains under 600,000 clones, about 80% of which appear only once. The sample taken for sequencing was PBMCs. The source is a woman aged 40 to 50 in good health. Some clones in this sample may be carry-over from other donors' samples.

The V gene is TRBV14, the J gene TRBJ2-5; D possibly corresponds to TRBD1 (6 bases). Trimming shortened V by 4 bases and J by 1 base, and 10 bases separated the two germline ends. CDR1 is SGHDN, CDR2 FVKESK, per germline. This CDR3 has 14 amino acids. The CDR3 here is CASSLLQGQETQYF. In DNA form, the CDR3 reads TGTGCCAGCAGCCTTTTACAGGGCCAAGAGACCCAGTACTTC.

V usage is TRBV28 and J usage is TRBJ2-3; D is ambiguous. This CDR3 has 14 residues. Trimming took off 5 bases at V and 6 bases at J, with 15 bases between the two ends. Germline values: CDR1 MDHEN, CDR2 SYDVKM. The CDR3 reads CASSAPWPMDTQYF. DNA for the CDR3: TGTGCCAGCAGTGCCCCGTGGCCGATGGATACGCAGTATTTT. Full variable domain (rest looked up from reference TRBV28 and TRBJ2-3): DVKVTQSSRYLVKRTGEKVFLECVQDMDHENMFWYRQDPGLGLRLIYFSYDVKMKEKGDIPEGYSVSREKKERFSLILESASTNQTSMYLCASSAPWPMDTQYFGPGTRLTVL.

This rearrangement joins TRBV4-2 to TRBJ2-7; TRBD2 matches 8 bases. The germline CDR1 and CDR2 sequences are LGHNA and YNFKEQ. Germline trimming cut 1 base from V and 3 bases from J; bases unmatched to any gene: 2. CDR3 length equals 14 residues. The CDR3 reads CASSQGTSCYEQYF. The CDR3 nucleotides are TGTGCCAGCAGCCAAGGGACTAGCTGCTACGAGCAGTACTTC.

This clone turned up a few times. This chain's CDR3 is CASSVNDWGAYEQYF. CDR3 bases: TGTGCCAGCAGCGTAAATGACTGGGGAGCGTACGAGCAGTACTTC. V usage is TRBV9 and J usage is TRBJ2-7, with D perhaps matching TRBD2 (5 bases). The V and J ends lost 1 base and 4 bases respectively, with 15 bases between them. The CDR3 contains 15 residues. Germline-derived CDR1 and CDR2 are SGDLS and YYNGEE. Full variable domain (outside the CDR3, taken from reference TRBV9 and TRBJ2-7): DSGVTQTPKHLITATGQRVTLRCSPRSGDLSVYWYQQSLDQGLQFLIQYYNGEERAKGNILERFSAQQFPDLHSELNLSSLELGDSALYFCASSVNDWGAYEQYFGPGTRLTVT.

The chain is built from TRBV28 and TRBJ1-2; TRBD1 might be the D (6 bases). Germline V gives CDR1 MDHEN, CDR2 SYDVKM. This CDR3 is 13 amino acids long. V gave up 6 bases and J gave up 2 bases, with 10 bases separating them. The CDR3: CASRSGENYGYTF. In DNA form, the CDR3 reads TGTGCCAGCAGGTCAGGGGAGAACTATGGCTACACCTTC.

The gene calls are TRBV10-3 and TRBJ2-2; 10 bases map to TRBD1. The CDR3 has 14 amino acids. V trimming: 6 bases; J trimming: 4 bases; junction bases outside the gene matches: 2. The germline gives CDR1 ENHRY, CDR2 SYGVKD. The CDR3 sequence is CAIRTGGTTGELFF. For the CDR3, the DNA is TGTGCCATCAGGACAGGGGGCACCACCGGGGAGCTGTTTTTT.

V gene TRBV9 combines with J gene TRBJ2-2; the D is unclear. V lost 5 bases and J lost 3, with 8 bases in between. Germline-derived CDR1 and CDR2 are SGDLS and YYNGEE. This CDR3 contains 13 residues. The CDR3, as DNA: TGTGCCAGCAGGCCCCGAGACACCGGGGAGCTGTTTTTT. Its protein product is CASRPRDTGELFF.

Remarks on this clone: Just one base apart from a much larger clone, this may be a read error. The rearrangement links TRBV11-2 to TRBJ2-7; 11 nucleotides match TRBD1. Germline lookup yields CDR1 SGHAT and CDR2 FQNNGV. The CDR3 contains 14 residues. Trimming cost V 2 bases and J 6 bases; bases outside gene matches: 3. The CDR3: CASSLSGTGGEQYF. In nucleotides, the CDR3 is TGTGCCAGCAGCTTATCCGGGACAGGGGGCGAGCAGTACTTC.

Note on this clone: Other DNA sequences within the sample encode an identical CDR3. V usage is TRBV28 and J usage is TRBJ1-1, with unresolved D. The CDR3 has 12 amino acids. Germline V gene data show CDR1 as MDHEN and CDR2 as SYDVKM. V was pared by 3 bases and J by 5 bases, with 7 bases between. This CDR3 reads CASSFQRTEAFF. The CDR3 region has the DNA TGTGCCAGCAGTTTCCAGCGAACTGAAGCTTTCTTT.

This clone came up once. The V and J genes are TRBV15 and TRBJ2-1; 11 positions match TRBD2. CDR1 is LNHNV and CDR2 is YYDKDF in the germline V gene (reference sequence). The CDR3 contains 21 residues. J was trimmed by 9 bases and V by 1 base; bases with no gene match: 23. CDR3: CATSRVRRSNSGRALCPEQFF. Here the CDR3 DNA reads TGTGCCACCAGCAGAGTTCGGCGGAGTAATAGCGGGAGGGCCTTATGTCCTGAGCAGTTCTTC.

A note on this clone: The sample carries other DNA sequences with the same CDR3. This chain uses TRBV11-3 with TRBJ2-7; the match to TRBD1 covers 7 bases. This CDR3 is built from 13 residues. CDR1 is SGHNT, CDR2 YENEEA, per germline. V was pared by 4 bases and J by 3 bases, with 3 bases of the junction left unmatched. The CDR3 coding sequence is TGTGCCAGCAGCTCACGACAGGGCTACGAGCAGTACTTC. Translating gives CASSSRQGYEQYF.

The gene calls are TRBV19 and TRBJ2-2; D is perhaps TRBD1 or TRBD2 (6 bases each). From germline, CDR1 is LNHDA and CDR2 SQIVND (reference sequence). V gave up 10 bases and J gave up 5 bases, with 17 bases separating them. The CDR3 is made up of 14 amino acids. CDR3 nucleotide sequence: TGTGCCACCCGTCGGGGGCGCGATACCGGGGAGCTGTTTTTT. Protein sequence: CATRRGRDTGELFF.

The chain has TRBV28 and TRBJ2-7; a possible D gene is TRBD2 (6 bases). Per germline, CDR1 MDHEN and CDR2 SYDVKM. This CDR3 is built from 15 residues. Trimming took 3 bases from V and 0 from J, leaving 12 bases between them. CDR3 bases: TGTGCCAGCAGTTTTATCGCGGGACCCTCCTACGAGCAGTACTTC. This sequence encodes CASSFIAGPSYEQYF.

The rearrangement joins TRBV7-3 to TRBJ2-1; 13 bases align to TRBD2. CDR1 is SGHTA, CDR2 FQGTGA, per germline. The V gene end was trimmed by 1 base and the J gene end by 9 bases; junction bases not matched to a gene: 12. The CDR3 spans 18 residues. CDR3 residues: CASSLIGPTSGRSGEQFF. DNA of the CDR3: TGTGCCAGCAGCTTAATCGGGCCGACTAGCGGGAGGTCGGGTGAGCAGTTCTTC. The whole variable domain, remainder taken from reference TRBV7-3 and TRBJ2-1, is GAGVSQTPSNKVTEKGKYVELRCDPISGHTALYWYRQSLGQGPEFLIYFQGTGAADDSGLPNDRFFAVRPEGSVSTLKIQRTERGDSAVYLCASSLIGPTSGRSGEQFFGPGTRLTVL.

Of note for this clone: Different DNA sequences within this sample yield the same CDR3. The chain recombines TRBV28 with TRBJ2-7; D gene uncertain. Trimming cost V 2 bases and J 0 bases, with 2 bases left between them. In germline, CDR1 is MDHEN, CDR2 SYDVKM. The CDR3 is 12 amino acids. The CDR3 bases are TGTGCCAGCAGTTTACTCTCCTACGAGCAGTACTTC. Its translation is CASSLLSYEQYF.

The chain is built from TRBV7-2 and TRBJ2-7; D possibly matches TRBD1 or TRBD2 (5 bases each). The germline CDR1 and CDR2 sequences are SGHTA and FQGNSA. The CDR3 spans 12 residues. V gave up 5 bases and J gave up 6 bases, with 11 bases separating them. CDR3 in amino acids: CASSPIGAEQYF. Written as DNA, the CDR3 is TGTGCCAGCAGCCCCATCGGGGCCGAGCAGTACTTC.

There are a few counts of this clone. The chain joins TRBV2 to TRBJ1-2; maybe TRBD1 (5 bases). Germline CDR1 SNHLY, CDR2 FYNNEI. The V and J ends lost 1 base and 4 bases respectively, with 16 bases between them. There are 16 residues in the CDR3. The CDR3 DNA is TGTGCCAGCAGTGAAGTCTTAGGGGCCGGCCCCTATGGCTACACCTTC. Its translation is CASSEVLGAGPYGYTF. The full variable domain, with the rest looked up from reference TRBV2 and TRBJ1-2, is EPEVTQTPSHQVTQMGQEVILRCVPISNHLYFYWYRQILGQKVEFLVSFYNNEISEKSEIFDDQFSVERPDGSNFTLKIRSTKLEDSAMYFCASSEVLGAGPYGYTFGSGTRLTVV.

The CDR3 region is CASSQAVRGYETQYF. In nucleotides, the CDR3 is TGTGCCAGCAGCCAAGCCGTTAGGGGGTACGAGACCCAGTACTTC. The V call is TRBV5-8, the J call TRBJ2-5, with D possibly matching TRBD1 (6 bases). Germline loops: CDR1 SGHTS, CDR2 YDEGEE. CDR3 length: 15 residues. V was clipped by 4 bases and J by 5 bases, with 18 bases between them.

The CDR3 bases are TGCGCCAGCAGCTTGGTCGGGACCAGATTTTGGGGCGGGGAGCTGTTTTTT. Protein sequence: CASSLVGTRFWGGELFF. The chain uses TRBV5-1 and TRBJ2-2; D is tentatively TRBD1 or TRBD2 (5 bases each). Germline CDR1 SGHRS, CDR2 YFSETQ. V lost 0 bases, J lost 7 bases, and 19 bases lay in between. This CDR3 comprises 17 residues.

The chain is built from TRBV18 and TRBJ2-5, with D perhaps matching TRBD2 (5 bases). V was trimmed by 4 bases and J by 3 bases, leaving 9 bases between them. This CDR3 is built from 13 residues. Per the germline V gene, CDR1 is KGHSH and CDR2 is LQKENI. The CDR3 here is CASSLGAEETQYF. For the CDR3, the DNA is TGTGCCAGCTCACTTGGAGCGGAAGAGACCCAGTACTTC.

V gene TRBV29-1 combines with J gene TRBJ2-5, with D possibly being TRBD1 (6 bases). The ends were cut back, 8 bases at V and 5 bases at J, with 18 bases in the middle. The CDR3 sequence is 13 residues long. Germline CDR1 reads SQVTM; CDR2 reads ANQGSEA. The CDR3 DNA is TGCAGCTCTGAATCCGACAGGACCGAGACCCAGTACTTC. It encodes CSSESDRTETQYF.

Notes on this clone: This likely came from a read error, as a far larger clone is one base away. Distinct nucleotide sequences in the sample also encode this CDR3. V and J are TRBV29-1 and TRBJ1-1, with D perhaps matching TRBD1 (5 bases). The germline V gene has CDR1 SQVTM and CDR2 ANQGSEA. Between the trimmed V and J ends, which lost 6 bases and 3 bases, there was a span of 17 bases. The CDR3 is 14 amino acids. The CDR3 nucleotides are TGCAGCGTCCTCGGATGGGGGTCGGACACTGAAGCTTTCTTT. It codes for CSVLGWGSDTEAFF.

V is TRBV28 and J is TRBJ2-4; tentative D call: TRBD1 (5 bases). The V and J ends lost 2 bases and 6 bases respectively, with 8 bases between them. Germline loops: CDR1 MDHEN, CDR2 SYDVKM. The CDR3 totals 13 residues. The CDR3 coding sequence is TGTGCCAGCAGTTTAGGACATCCAAACATTCAGTACTTC. Its translation is CASSLGHPNIQYF.

The V call is TRBV19, the J call TRBJ2-5; possible D gene TRBD2, 5 bases. Germline values: CDR1 LNHDA, CDR2 SQIVND (reference sequence). The CDR3 extends over 12 amino acids. Trimming removed 9 bases at V and 2 bases at J, with 10 bases between. The CDR3 sequence is CASGVGQETQYF. The CDR3 DNA follows: TGTGCCAGCGGGGTAGGGCAAGAGACCCAGTACTTC.

Notes on this clone: This same CDR3 is encoded by further DNA sequences in the sample. The rearrangement joins TRBV6-5 to TRBJ2-7; possibly TRBD1 or TRBD2 for D (5 bases each). The V end lost 4 bases, the J end lost 1 base, and 14 bases lay between the germline ends. Germline-derived CDR1 and CDR2 are MNHEY and SVGAGI. The CDR3 has 15 residues. The CDR3 DNA sequence: TGTGCCAGCAGTTCCTCCGGGACCCAATCCTACGAGCAGTACTTC. Translated: CASSSSGTQSYEQYF.